Each of the 6 T cell receptor beta chains below was sequenced from the same sample in a study of Graves' ophthalmopathy and Graves' hyperthyroidism. Investigators amplified TCR beta CDR3 regions from RNA transcripts. An initial RT-PCR round employing HTBI primers preceded a second-round multiplex PCR. TCRdb reanalysed the multiplex PCR reads using MiXCR and keeps one entry per CDR3 protein. This sample carries about 210,000 distinct CDR3 sequences, about 32% of them seen once, and the ten largest clones take approximately 9.1%. Sequenced input: peripheral blood. The receptors stem from a man over 45 with Graves' ophthalmopathy.

Ten or more counts support this clonotype. This chain uses TRBV2 with TRBJ2-2, with a tentative D call TRBD2 (6 bases). This CDR3 comprises 16 residues. The V and J ends lost 3 bases and 5 bases respectively, with 16 bases between them. Germline loops: CDR1 SNHLY, CDR2 FYNNEI. The chain's CDR3 is CASSEGRRGITGELFF. The CDR3 nucleotides are TGTGCCAGCAGTGAGGGACGTCGGGGGATTACCGGGGAGCTGTTTTTT.

Ten or more counts support this clonotype. This chain connects TRBV25-1 to TRBJ1-2, with TRBD1 matching over 7 bases. CDR1 is MGHDK and CDR2 is SYGVNS in the germline V gene. V lost 1 base to trimming and J lost 7 bases; unmatched junction nucleotides: 6. The CDR3 has 14 amino acids. The CDR3 loop reads CASSESGQAAGYTF. In DNA, the CDR3 is TGTGCCAGCAGTGAATCTGGACAGGCGGCTGGCTACACCTTC.

The table lists this clonotype with many counts. The chain employs TRBV13 and TRBJ2-7; TRBD1 matches 10 bases. The CDR3 has 16 residues. Germline V lookup: CDR1 PRHDT, CDR2 FYEKMQ (reference sequence). The junction had 9 bases not matched to a gene; V was cut back by 4 bases and J by 3 bases. This CDR3 is CASSSEDRGGYYEQYF. The CDR3 region has the DNA TGTGCCAGCAGCTCAGAGGACAGGGGGGGCTACTACGAGCAGTACTTC.

This clonotype was recorded at least ten times. V usage is TRBV5-1 and J usage is TRBJ2-7; the D gene is possibly TRBD2 (6 bases). The germline CDR1 and CDR2 sequences are SGHRS and YFSETQ. The CDR3 contains 16 residues. The V end was cut by 0 bases, the J end by 3 bases, with 16 bases between. Written as DNA, the CDR3 is TGCGCCAGCAGCTTGGTAGGCGGGACCACTGGCTACGAGCAGTACTTC. Translating gives CASSLVGGTTGYEQYF. The full variable domain, in which reference TRBV5-1 and TRBJ2-7 provide the parts outside the CDR3, is KAGVTQTPRYLIKTRGQQVTLSCSPISGHRSVSWYQQTPGQGLQFLFEYFSETQRNKGNFPGRFSGRQFSNSRSEMNVSTLELGDSALYLCASSLVGGTTGYEQYFGPGTRLTVT.

The chain is built from TRBV6-1 and TRBJ1-1; 7 bases map to TRBD1. The CDR3 is made up of 13 amino acids. The junction had 8 bases not matched to a gene; V was cut back by 11 bases and J by 2 bases. Germline values: CDR1 MNHNS, CDR2 SASEGT. The CDR3 DNA sequence: TGTGCCTGTACGACAGGGTTAAACACTGAAGCTTTCTTT. This encodes CACTTGLNTEAFF.

This clonotype was recorded many times. V usage is TRBV6-1 and J usage is TRBJ2-7; D not resolved. With 5 bases removed from V and 7 bases from J, the gap between germline ends came to 12 bases. CDR1 and CDR2 (germline): MNHNS, SASEGT. The CDR3 has 12 residues. The CDR3 is CASSLNTREQYF. CDR3 coding DNA: TGTGCCAGCAGTTTGAACACACGGGAGCAGTACTTC.